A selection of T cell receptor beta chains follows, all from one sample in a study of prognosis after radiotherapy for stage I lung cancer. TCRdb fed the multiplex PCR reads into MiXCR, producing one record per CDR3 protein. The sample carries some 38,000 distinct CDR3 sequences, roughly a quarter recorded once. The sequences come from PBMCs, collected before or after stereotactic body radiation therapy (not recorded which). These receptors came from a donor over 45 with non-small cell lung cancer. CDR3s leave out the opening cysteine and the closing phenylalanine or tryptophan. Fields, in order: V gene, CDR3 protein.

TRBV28,ASQRDRQETQY
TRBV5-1,ASSLTPGRDTGELF
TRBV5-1,ASSLVGYQETQY
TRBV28,ASSLGAKLF
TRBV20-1,SAPAGGKNIQY
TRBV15,ATSKDIGNTEAF
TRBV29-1,SVSGQYTDTQY
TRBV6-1,ATRQGTNTEAF
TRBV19,TSSKGTTGVAYEQY
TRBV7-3,ASSLRQNTNTNEQF
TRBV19,ATSEDGREKLF
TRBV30,AWTGRISGYT
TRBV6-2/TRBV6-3,AGRGGDAYSEQF
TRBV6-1,ASRGTFGGGGNEQF
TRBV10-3,AISAILLAGGPGDTQY